The 2 T cell receptor beta chains reported below all come from one sample, sequenced in a study of beta chain features in type 1 diabetes. The isolated RNA, all of it, was reverse transcribed, so expressed TCRB transcripts were what got sequenced. Measured with immunoSEQ multiplex PCR; TCRdb has only the in-frame clones, and not every one. The table lists more than 110,000 clones, less than 8.5% of them singletons. Sequenced material: central memory CD4+ T cells from blood. The receptors were gathered from a woman younger than 45 in good health.

The V and J genes are TRBV9 and TRBJ2-5; 13 bases line up with TRBD2. The germline gives CDR1 SGDLS, CDR2 YYNGEE. There are 18 residues in the CDR3. Trimming at V came to 3 bases and at J to 2 bases, leaving 10 bases not matched to a gene. CDR3 coding DNA: TGTGCCAGCAGCGGAGGACTAGCGGGAGAGTTGCTTCAAGAGACCCAGTACTTC. This sequence encodes CASSGGLAGELLQETQYF.

The V call is TRBV28, the J call TRBJ1-4; TRBD1 aligns across 8 bases. V gave up 4 bases and J gave up 3 bases; unmatched junction bases: 13. From germline, CDR1 is MDHEN and CDR2 SYDVKM. This CDR3 has 18 amino acids. In nucleotides, the CDR3 is TGTGCCAGCAGTTCGCCTGGGACAGGAGGCATTTCTAATGAAAAACTGTTTTTT. Protein product: CASSSPGTGGISNEKLFF. Supplemented by reference TRBV28 and TRBJ1-4, the full variable domain reads DVKVTQSSRYLVKRTGEKVFLECVQDMDHENMFWYRQDPGLGLRLIYFSYDVKMKEKGDIPEGYSVSREKKERFSLILESASTNQTSMYLCASSSPGTGGISNEKLFFGSGTQLSVL.